These T cell receptor beta chains were read from a single sample in a study of CD8+ T cells in alopecia areata. Using immunoSEQ multiplex PCR, the repertoire was profiled, and TCRdb retains in-frame clones only, with some absent. The sample lists 210,000 or so clones; roughly three fifths were seen once. The sequences come from CD4+ T cells sorted from blood, collected around week 44, from a patient treated with tofacitinib. The receptors here all came from a human donor with alopecia areata. Each CDR3 is given with its conserved first and last residue. The order of the fields is J gene, V gene, clone size, D gene, CDR3 protein, CDR3 DNA. The D gene is left open where the match is weak. The size entry is marked missing in some rows and otherwise reads once, few, many or a size class.

>TRBJ2-6|TRBV30|NA|NA
CAWSAQAGANVLTF
TGTGCCTGGAGTGCCCAGGCTGGGGCCAACGTCCTGACTTTC
>TRBJ2-7|TRBV30|NA|NA
CAWGYEQYF
TGTGCCTGGGGCTACGAGCAGTACTTC
>TRBJ1-2|TRBV29-1|few|NA
CSVSGGYTF
TGCAGCGTTTCGGGTGGCTACACCTTC
>TRBJ1-2|TRBV2|NA|NA
CASSEETHYGYTF
TGTGCCAGCAGTGAGGAGACACACTATGGCTACACCTTC
>TRBJ1-2|TRBV30|NA|TRBD1
CAWSKGGQDGYTF
TGTGCCTGGAGTAAAGGGGGACAGGATGGCTACACCTTC
>TRBJ2-2|TRBV10-3|NA|TRBD1
CAISRGQGATGELFF
TGTGCCATCAGCCGGGGACAGGGGGCAACCGGGGAGCTGTTTTTT
>TRBJ2-5|TRBV5-1|NA|NA
CASSSQETQYF
TGCGCCAGCAGTTCCCAAGAGACCCAGTACTTC
>TRBJ2-1|TRBV2|NA|NA
CASSEAGEQFF
TGTGCCAGCAGTGAAGCAGGTGAGCAGTTCTTC
>TRBJ1-2|TRBV5-1|NA|NA
CASSPGTDFHYGYTF
TGCGCCAGCAGCCCGGGGACGGACTTTCACTATGGCTACACCTTC
>TRBJ2-3|TRBV7-2|NA|NA
CASSSFTDTQYF
TGTGCCAGCAGCTCCTTCACAGATACGCAGTATTTT
>TRBJ1-6|TRBV2|NA|NA
CAQSLGEALHF
TGTGCCCAGTCGCTTGGTGAAGCCCTCCACTTT
>TRBJ2-7|TRBV10-3|NA|NA
CAISAGRGYEQYF
TGTGCCATCAGTGCTGGCAGGGGCTACGAGCAGTACTTC
>TRBJ1-2|TRBV5-1|once|TRBD1
CASSLTGQEGGYTF
TGCGCCAGCAGCTTAACCGGACAGGAGGGTGGCTACACCTTC
>TRBJ1-1|TRBV30|NA|NA
CAWAPGDTEAFF
TGTGCCTGGGCCCCGGGGGACACTGAAGCTTTCTTT